This is a list of T cell receptor beta chains from one sample in a study of CD8+ T cells in alopecia areata. The protocol was immunoSEQ multiplex PCR, while the TCRdb copy is restricted to in-frame clones and leaves out a portion. The sample carries about 97,000 clones, about 60% recorded once. Sequencing used CD8+ T cells sorted from blood, obtained between weeks 55 and 65, from a patient treated with tofacitinib. The source is a human donor with alopecia areata. CDR3s include the opening cysteine and the closing phenylalanine or tryptophan. The D gene is left open where the match is weak. The size of a clone is reported for some rows only, either as once, few or many, or as a class for expanded clones.

D	V	size	J	DNA	CDR3
NA	TRBV2	NA	TRBJ2-7	TGTGCCAGCAGCCAACCAGGGACGGGGACACCCCGCTACGAGCAGTACTTC	CASSQPGTGTPRYEQYF
NA	TRBV27	NA	TRBJ1-6	TGTGCCAGCAGTGGGGGTACCCATTCACCCCTCCACTTT	CASSGGTHSPLHF
TRBD1	TRBV7-8	NA	TRBJ1-1	TGTGCCAGCAGCTTAGACAGGGGAGACACTGAAGCTTTCTTT	CASSLDRGDTEAFF
NA	TRBV5-1	NA	TRBJ2-7	TGCGCCAGCAGCACCTCCTACGAGCAGTACTTC	CASSTSYEQYF
TRBD1	TRBV18	NA	TRBJ1-1	TGTGCCAGCTCACCACCACAGGGGTTGAACACTGAAGCTTTCTTT	CASSPPQGLNTEAFF
TRBD1	TRBV2	NA	TRBJ1-2	TGTGCCAGCACCGAAGGGGGCGGCTATGGCTACACCTTC	CASTEGGGYGYTF
NA	TRBV19	NA	TRBJ2-3	TGTGCCAGTAGTCGCCGGGACCAGCCCTCCACAGATACGCAGTATTTT	CASSRRDQPSTDTQYF
NA	TRBV9	NA	TRBJ1-3	TGTGCCAGCAGCCTCGGACCACCTGAAGGGAACACCATATATTTT	CASSLGPPEGNTIYF
NA	TRBV13	NA	TRBJ1-6	TGTGCCAGCAGCTCCCGGACAGAATGGAATTCACCCCTCCACTTT	CASSSRTEWNSPLHF
NA	TRBV19	few	TRBJ1-5	TGTGCCAGTGTTTCAGGGGCAGCGACTCAGCCCCAGCATTTT	CASVSGAATQPQHF
TRBD1	TRBV19	NA	TRBJ2-1	TGTGCCAGCCAAAGGACAGGTGACAATGAGCAGTTCTTC	CASQRTGDNEQFF
NA	TRBV13	NA	TRBJ2-5	TGTGCCAGCAGGCCGTCTATGTCCCAGTACTTC	CASRPSMSQYF
NA	TRBV5-1	NA	TRBJ1-1	TGCGCCAGCAGCGTTGGCACTGAAGCTTTCTTT	CASSVGTEAFF
NA	TRBV13	NA	TRBJ2-2	TGTGCCAGCAGCTTAGGTCTACCTGACGGCACCGGGGAGCTGTTTTTT	CASSLGLPDGTGELFF
NA	TRBV4-2	NA	TRBJ1-4	TGTGCCAGCAGCCAAAGCTCGCCGGACGGGAATGAAAAACTGTTTTTT	CASSQSSPDGNEKLFF
NA	TRBV5-6	NA	TRBJ1-2	TGTGCCAGCAGCGAAGGGACGGCCTCATCTGGCTACACCTTC	CASSEGTASSGYTF
NA	TRBV6-5	NA	TRBJ1-5	TGTGCCAGCAGTTATGGTGACAATCAGCCCCAGCATTTT	CASSYGDNQPQHF
TRBD2	TRBV13	few	TRBJ2-3	TGTGCCAGCACCCTGGGACTAGCGGGCACAGATACGCAGTATTTT	CASTLGLAGTDTQYF
NA	TRBV6-4	few	TRBJ1-1	TGTGCCAGCAGACAGTCGGAGAACACTGAAGCTTTCTTT	CASRQSENTEAFF
NA	TRBV15	NA	TRBJ1-5	TGTGCCACCAGCGCACGGGGGAGAGATCAGCCCCAGCATTTT	CATSARGRDQPQHF
NA	TRBV7-2	few	TRBJ2-1	TGTGCCAGCAGCTTAGGGACTCCCGACAATGAGCAGTTCTTC	CASSLGTPDNEQFF
NA	TRBV4-2	few	TRBJ2-5	TGTGCCAGCAGCCAAGATCTTCAAGAGACCCAGTACTTC	CASSQDLQETQYF
TRBD1	TRBV29-1	NA	TRBJ1-2	TGCAGCTCGGGACAGGGGGCCGTTGGCTACACCTTC	CSSGQGAVGYTF
TRBD1	TRBV4-1	NA	TRBJ2-6	TGCGCCAGCAGCGGTCCCGGGACAGGAGCTGGGGCCAACGTCCTGACTTTC	CASSGPGTGAGANVLTF
NA	TRBV15	NA	TRBJ1-5	TGTGCCACCAGCGCCCATAGCAATCAGCCCCAGCATTTT	CATSAHSNQPQHF
TRBD1	TRBV7-8	NA	TRBJ1-2	TGTGCCAGCAGCTTAGGCACAGGGGGTAACTATGGCTACACCTTC	CASSLGTGGNYGYTF
NA	TRBV9	NA	TRBJ2-2	TGTGCCAGCAGCCTTCTTGAGAGGGCGAACACCGGGGAGCTGTTTTTT	CASSLLERANTGELFF
TRBD1	TRBV5-6	NA	TRBJ2-7	TGTGCCAGCAGCTTGGGGGACAGCACCTACGAGCAGTACTTC	CASSLGDSTYEQYF
NA	TRBV27	few	TRBJ2-3	TGTGCCAGCGCTCTTCGACTCTTCACAGATACGCAGTATTTT	CASALRLFTDTQYF
TRBD1	TRBV4-1	once	TRBJ2-3	TGCGCCAGCAGCCCCGGGACAGCAACGCAGTATTTT	CASSPGTATQYF
NA	TRBV11-2	NA	TRBJ2-1	TGTGCCAGCAGCACCCACCATACAGGGTACGATGAGCAGTTCTTC	CASSTHHTGYDEQFF
TRBD1	TRBV7-9	few	TRBJ1-1	TGTGCCAGCAGCGTGGGACAGGGAGGAGCTTTCTTT	CASSVGQGGAFF
NA	TRBV18	NA	TRBJ1-4	TGTGCCAGCTCACCATGGGCCCCGAGGGAGTTTGCTAATGAAAAACTGTTTTTT	CASSPWAPREFANEKLFF
TRBD2	TRBV29-1	NA	TRBJ2-3	TGCAGCGTTGAACGTAACTATAACGGGGGGGCGACAGATACGCAGTATTTT	CSVERNYNGGATDTQYF
TRBD1	TRBV6-6	NA	TRBJ1-1	TGTGCCAGCAGTTACAGGCAGGGGGAGTGGGAAACTGAAGCTTTCTTT	CASSYRQGEWETEAFF
NA	TRBV2	NA	TRBJ1-1	TGTGCCAGCAGTGGGGCAATGGCTTCCTTT	CASSGAMASF
NA	TRBV15	NA	TRBJ2-7	TGTGCCACCAGCGGGCAGGGCTACGAGCAGTACTTC	CATSGQGYEQYF
TRBD1	TRBV5-6	NA	TRBJ2-7	TGTGCCAGCAGCTTGGGGGACAGAGGATACGAGCAGTACTTC	CASSLGDRGYEQYF
TRBD1	TRBV7-9	once	TRBJ2-5	TGTGCCAGCAGCCCCCGGGGACAGGTCCAAGAGACCCAGTACTTC	CASSPRGQVQETQYF
NA	TRBV5-6	NA	TRBJ1-3	TGTGCCAGCAGCTTGTCCTTGCGGGGAAACACCATATATTTT	CASSLSLRGNTIYF
TRBD2	TRBV7-9	few	TRBJ2-1	TGTGCCAGCAGACTAGCGGCGATGGAGCAGTTCTTC	CASRLAAMEQFF
NA	TRBV29-1	NA	TRBJ2-5	TGCAGCGCTTTAACTTTCCAAGAGACCCAGTACTTC	CSALTFQETQYF
NA	TRBV5-1	NA	TRBJ1-2	TGCGCCAGCAGCTTAGGGGGATATGGCTACACCTTC	CASSLGGYGYTF
TRBD2	TRBV13	NA	TRBJ2-5	TGTGCCAGCAGCCATGGACTAGCGGGGGAAGCAGAGACCCAGTACTTC	CASSHGLAGEAETQYF
NA	TRBV13	few	TRBJ2-7	TGTGCCAGCAGCTTAGGCATGGCAGGGGACTCCTACGAGCAGTACTTC	CASSLGMAGDSYEQYF
NA	TRBV29-1	NA	TRBJ2-2	TGCAGCGTTGTGGGGCCAGGGGGGATCACCGGGGAGCTGTTTTTT	CSVVGPGGITGELFF
NA	TRBV10-2	once	TRBJ2-2	TGCGCCAGCAGTGAGTCGCCCACCGGGGAGCTGTTTTTT	CASSESPTGELFF
NA	TRBV9	NA	TRBJ2-7	TGTGCCAGCAGCGTTAACCAGGGGTCCTACGAGCAGTACTTC	CASSVNQGSYEQYF
NA	TRBV7-9	NA	TRBJ2-7	TGTGCCAGCAGCGCCGGGACTTCAGGCTACGAGCAGTACTTC	CASSAGTSGYEQYF
NA	TRBV11-2	NA	TRBJ2-3	TGTGCCAGCAGCTACACAGATACGCAGTATTTT	CASSYTDTQYF
TRBD2	TRBV19	NA	TRBJ2-1	TGTGCCAGTAGAGAACTAGCGGGGGCCGTTGAGCAGTTCTTC	CASRELAGAVEQFF
NA	TRBV14	NA	TRBJ1-2	TGTGCCAGCAGCCAAGTTGGCCCCTCGGGTGGCTACACCTTC	CASSQVGPSGGYTF